The 29 T cell receptor beta chains listed next were all sequenced from one sample in a study of technical replicates of blood from a handful of donors. The repertoire was sequenced with immunoSEQ multiplex PCR; TCRdb's copy has only in-frame clones and lacks some. This table holds some 14,000 clones, 80% to 85% found once. Sequences were obtained from PBMCs. The receptors come from a human donor in good health.

This chain joins TRBV7-9 and TRBJ1-5; a weak D match, TRBD1 (6 bases). CDR1 is SEHNR, CDR2 FQNEAQ, per germline (reference sequence). V lost 9 bases, J lost 0 bases, and 18 bases lay in between. CDR3 length: 16 residues. The DNA for the CDR3 is TGTGCCAGACCCCGGGACAAATACCCTAGCAATCAGCCCCAGCATTTT. This codes for CARPRDKYPSNQPQHF. Using reference TRBV7-9 and TRBJ1-5 for the parts outside the CDR3, the full variable domain is DTGVSQNPRHKITKRGQNVTFRCDPISEHNRLYWYRQTLGQGPEFLTYFQNEAQLEKSRLLSDRFSAERPKGSFSTLEIQRTEQGDSAMYLCARPRDKYPSNQPQHFGDGTRLSIL.

The V gene is TRBV10-1, the J gene TRBJ2-7; the match to TRBD2 covers 13 bases. Germline V lookup: CDR1 WNHNN, CDR2 SYGVQD (reference sequence). Trimming removed 0 bases from V and 5 bases from J; junction bases left unmatched: 1. The CDR3 is made up of 15 amino acids. The CDR3 region has the DNA TGCGCCAGCAGTGAGTCACTAGCGGGGGGGGACGAGCAGTACTTC. Its translation is CASSESLAGGDEQYF.

This sequence joins TRBV2 and TRBJ2-2; 7 bases are shared with TRBD2. Germline values: CDR1 SNHLY, CDR2 FYNNEI. V lost 0 bases to trimming and J lost 3 bases; unmatched junction nucleotides: 22. This CDR3 spans 22 amino acids. The CDR3 loop is CASSEAPPLVAETSYDTGELFF. The DNA of the CDR3 is TGTGCCAGCAGTGAAGCGCCACCCCTCGTGGCGGAGACTAGCTACGACACCGGGGAGCTGTTTTTT.

The chain is built from TRBV7-8 and TRBJ2-7; TRBD1 aligns across 8 bases. The V gene end was trimmed by 0 bases and the J gene end by 5 bases; junction bases not matched to a gene: 6. CDR1 SGHVS and CDR2 FQNEAQ come from the germline V gene. The CDR3 consists of 15 residues. The CDR3 is CASSLARQGANEQYF. Written as DNA, the CDR3 is TGTGCCAGCAGCTTAGCACGCCAGGGGGCGAACGAGCAGTACTTC.

DNA for the CDR3: TGTGCCAGCAGCCAGGGTTTGGGGTATGGCTACACCTTC. It encodes CASSQGLGYGYTF. The chain carries TRBV28 and TRBJ1-2, with TRBD1 as a possible D gene (5 bases). CDR3 length: 13 residues. The V and J ends lost 6 bases and 5 bases respectively, with 13 bases between them. Germline V gives CDR1 MDHEN, CDR2 SYDVKM.

The rearrangement uses TRBV5-4 and TRBJ2-3; 8 bases fit TRBD2. V dropped 2 bases and J dropped 1; count of bases not matched to a gene: 0. Germline CDR1 is SGHNT and CDR2 is YYREEE (reference sequence). The CDR3 covers 14 residues. CDR3 nucleotide sequence: TGTGCCAGCAGCTTAGCGGGAGGCACAGATACGCAGTATTTT. This encodes CASSLAGGTDTQYF.

The chain has TRBV27 and TRBJ2-2, with D perhaps TRBD1 (6 bases). Germline CDR1 MNHEY, CDR2 SMNVEV (reference sequence). The CDR3 length is 15 residues. Trimming took off 3 bases at V and 0 bases at J, with 8 bases between the two ends. CDR3 residues: CASSFGTTNTGELFF. In DNA, the CDR3 is TGTGCCAGCAGTTTCGGGACAACGAACACCGGGGAGCTGTTTTTT.

The chain couples TRBV7-9 to TRBJ2-2, with D tentatively TRBD2 (6 bases). Germline-derived CDR1 and CDR2 are SEHNR and FQNEAQ (reference sequence). Trimming shortened V by 5 bases and J by 4 bases, and 14 bases separated the two germline ends. The CDR3 sequence is 15 residues long. The CDR3 nucleotides are TGTGCCAGCAGCCTCCGGGACTTGAGCACCGGGGAGCTGTTTTTT. It is translated as CASSLRDLSTGELFF.

This sequence joins TRBV28 and TRBJ2-7; D is perhaps TRBD2 (6 bases). The CDR3 is 13 amino acids. Trimming shortened V by 4 bases and J by 0 bases, and 7 bases separated the two germline ends. Germline V CDR1 and CDR2: MDHEN, SYDVKM. CDR3 DNA sequence: TGTGCCAGCAGTTCGGGACTCTCCTACGAGCAGTACTTC. This encodes CASSSGLSYEQYF. The full variable domain, completed using reference TRBV28 and TRBJ2-7, is DVKVTQSSRYLVKRTGEKVFLECVQDMDHENMFWYRQDPGLGLRLIYFSYDVKMKEKGDIPEGYSVSREKKERFSLILESASTNQTSMYLCASSSGLSYEQYFGPGTRLTVT.

The chain carries TRBV7-9 and TRBJ1-2; 12 bases are a match to TRBD1. The CDR3 length is 16 residues. J lost 4 bases, V lost 6 bases, and 9 bases had no gene match. Per the germline V gene, CDR1 is SEHNR and CDR2 is FQNEAQ (reference sequence). As DNA, the CDR3 is TGTGCCAGCAGTATAACCGGGACAGGGGGCGGCTATGGCTACACCTTC. Protein product: CASSITGTGGGYGYTF. The complete variable domain, with remaining parts taken from reference TRBV7-9 and TRBJ1-2, reads DTGVSQNPRHKITKRGQNVTFRCDPISEHNRLYWYRQTLGQGPEFLTYFQNEAQLEKSRLLSDRFSAERPKGSFSTLEIQRTEQGDSAMYLCASSITGTGGGYGYTFGSGTRLTVV.

The V gene is TRBV29-1, the J gene TRBJ2-5; D may be TRBD1 (6 bases). This CDR3 has 15 residues. Germline V gene sequence: CDR1 SQVTM, CDR2 ANQGSEA. The V end lost 4 bases, the J end lost 1 base, and 16 bases lay between the germline ends. CDR3 bases: TGCAGCGTTGGTCGTATCTGGGGGCCCCAAGAGACCCAGTACTTC. This encodes CSVGRIWGPQETQYF. The full variable domain, with the rest looked up from reference TRBV29-1 and TRBJ2-5, is SAVISQKPSRDICQRGTSLTIQCQVDSQVTMMFWYRQQPGQSLTLIATANQGSEATYESGFVIDKFPISRPNLTFSTLTVSNMSPEDSSIYLCSVGRIWGPQETQYFGPGTRLLVL.

V and J are TRBV7-9 and TRBJ2-1; the match to TRBD1 covers 9 bases. Trimming cost V 1 base and J 8 bases; bases outside gene matches: 12. The germline V gene has CDR1 SEHNR and CDR2 FQNEAQ (reference sequence). This CDR3 is 17 amino acids long. The CDR3, as DNA: TGTGCCAGCAGCTTAGGGAAACAGGGGGCCCCAATTCATGAGCAGTTCTTC. Translation: CASSLGKQGAPIHEQFF.

Details on this clone: Within the sample, other DNA sequences also encode this same CDR3. The CDR3 coding sequence is TGTGCCAGCAGCCAAGGGAGTTCTGGGGCCAACGTCCTGACTTTC. Protein sequence: CASSQGSSGANVLTF. The genes are TRBV14 and TRBJ2-6, with D hard to call. The germline V gene has CDR1 SGHDN and CDR2 FVKESK. The germline V and J ends were trimmed by 1 base and 1 base, with 5 bases remaining between them. The CDR3 sequence is 15 residues long.

There are a few counts of this clone. The rearrangement uses TRBV7-9 and TRBJ1-2; a weak D match, TRBD1 (5 bases). Germline assignment: CDR1 SEHNR and CDR2 FQNEAQ (reference sequence). The CDR3 length is 14 residues. V lost 5 bases to trimming and J lost 1 base, with 11 bases between them. The CDR3 loop reads CASSAMGLNYGYTF. Written as DNA, the CDR3 is TGTGCCAGCAGCGCGATGGGACTTAACTATGGCTACACCTTC.

The CDR3 sequence: CASSVSGTSEFF. The CDR3 region has the DNA TGTGCCAGCAGCGTAAGCGGTACAAGTGAGTTCTTC. V usage is TRBV7-9 and J usage is TRBJ2-1; a possible D gene is TRBD2 (5 bases). Germline V gene sequence: CDR1 SEHNR, CDR2 FQNEAQ (reference sequence). CDR3 size: 12 residues. V was pared by 5 bases and J by 14 bases, with 16 bases between.

The rearrangement joins TRBV6-6 to TRBJ1-5, with D perhaps TRBD1 (5 bases). V lost 6 bases and J 4 bases, leaving 13 bases between the germline ends. Germline V gene lookup returns CDR1 MNHNY and CDR2 SVGAGI (reference sequence). The CDR3 runs to 14 residues. The CDR3 loop is CASSPPGGNQPQHF. The CDR3 coding sequence is TGTGCCAGCAGCCCCCCGGGGGGAAATCAGCCCCAGCATTTT.

The chain is built from TRBV29-1 and TRBJ2-3, with D tentatively TRBD2 (6 bases). Trimming removed 5 bases at V and 2 bases at J, with 26 bases between. CDR1 and CDR2 from the germline V gene are SQVTM and ANQGSEA. The CDR3 runs 18 residues. DNA for the CDR3: TGCAGCGTTCTGGGCCGAGCGTCGGGAGCCTCACCCACAGATACGCAGTATTTT. Amino acid sequence: CSVLGRASGASPTDTQYF.

CDR3 loop: CASSQGRLGAYEQYF. The CDR3 nucleotides read TGCGCCAGCAGCCAAGGGCGACTAGGAGCCTACGAGCAGTACTTC. This chain uses TRBV4-1 with TRBJ2-7; perhaps TRBD2 as D (6 bases). Germline V gene lookup returns CDR1 MGHRA and CDR2 YSYEKL. The V gene lost 1 base and the J gene lost 2 bases, with 12 bases spanning the gap. This CDR3 contains 15 residues.

This clone showed up just a few times. The chain employs TRBV18 and TRBJ1-1, with D possibly matching TRBD1 (6 bases). Germline V gives CDR1 KGHSH, CDR2 LQKENI. The CDR3 covers 17 residues. V gave up 1 base and J gave up 4 bases, with 19 bases separating them. CDR3 sequence reads: CASSPLGTNLPGTEAFF. CDR3 DNA: TGTGCCAGCTCACCACTCGGGACAAACCTCCCGGGCACTGAAGCTTTCTTT.

The rearrangement joins TRBV19 to TRBJ2-3; 11 bases align to TRBD2. The germline CDR1 and CDR2 sequences are LNHDA and SQIVND (reference sequence). V was clipped by 9 bases and J by 3 bases; unmatched bases: 5. The CDR3 is 14 amino acids. The CDR3 is CASSGTSGTDTQYF. The CDR3 DNA follows: TGTGCCAGCTCCGGGACTAGCGGAACAGATACGCAGTATTTT.

This clone was seen only a few times. V gene TRBV7-8 combines with J gene TRBJ1-5; D unclear. The V gene lost 1 base and the J gene lost 0 bases, with 7 bases spanning the gap. Germline values: CDR1 SGHVS, CDR2 FQNEAQ. The CDR3 is 15 residues long. This CDR3 is CASSLDTNSNQPQHF. For the CDR3, the DNA is TGTGCCAGCAGCTTAGATACAAATAGCAATCAGCCCCAGCATTTT.

The rearrangement uses TRBV5-4 and TRBJ2-2, with D possibly matching TRBD2 (7 bases). The CDR3 has 16 residues. Germline values: CDR1 SGHNT, CDR2 YYREEE (reference sequence). Trimming stripped 5 bases from V and 9 bases from J, with 23 bases between. The CDR3 sequence is CASRPSPAGEGRELFF. As DNA, the CDR3 is TGTGCCAGCAGGCCTAGTCCGGCAGGGGAGGGTCGGGAGCTGTTTTTT.

V is TRBV10-1 and J is TRBJ2-7; 12 bases are shared with TRBD2. In germline, CDR1 is WNHNN, CDR2 SYGVQD (reference sequence). V shed 6 bases, J shed 4 bases, and the junction held 7 bases outside the gene matches. This CDR3 comprises 15 residues. The CDR3 loop is CASRRTSGIFYEQYF. The CDR3 DNA reads TGCGCCAGCAGGAGGACTAGCGGGATTTTTTACGAGCAGTACTTC.

The V and J genes are TRBV5-1 and TRBJ2-7; tentative D call: TRBD1 (6 bases). CDR3 size: 13 residues. The V end was cut by 3 bases, the J end by 5 bases, with 12 bases between. Germline loops: CDR1 SGHRS, CDR2 YFSETQ. For the CDR3, the DNA is TGCGCCAGCAGCTCTACAGGGAATCACGAGCAGTACTTC. Amino acids: CASSSTGNHEQYF.

V gene TRBV7-6 combines with J gene TRBJ2-5; a weak D match, TRBD1 (6 bases). CDR1 and CDR2 (germline): SGHVS, FNYEAQ. This CDR3 region has 15 residues. V shed 4 bases and J shed 1 base, with 13 bases lying between them. CDR3 amino acids: CASSSLYRAQETQYF. In DNA form, the CDR3 reads TGTGCCAGCAGCTCGCTATACAGGGCCCAAGAGACCCAGTACTTC.

V usage is TRBV11-2 and J usage is TRBJ2-7; unclear D gene. The V end was cut by 1 base, the J end by 0 bases, with 10 bases between. CDR1 is SGHAT, CDR2 FQNNGV, per germline. The CDR3 is 15 residues long. CDR3 in DNA: TGTGCCAGCAGCTTAGGTACAGTGAGCTCCTACGAGCAGTACTTC. Amino acid sequence: CASSLGTVSSYEQYF.

The chain is built from TRBV7-6 and TRBJ2-3; D is undetermined. The CDR3 covers 14 residues. Germline V gene data show CDR1 as SGHVS and CDR2 as FNYEAQ. Trimming removed 0 bases from V and 3 bases from J, with 7 bases in between. CDR3 residues: CASSLAPVTDTQYF. DNA of the CDR3: TGTGCCAGCAGCTTAGCGCCAGTAACAGATACGCAGTATTTT.

This clone was observed a single time. This CDR3 reads CASSRRETDTQYF. As DNA, the CDR3 is TGTGCCAGCAGCCGGCGGGAGACAGATACGCAGTATTTT. The chain combines TRBV27 with TRBJ2-3; TRBD2 aligns across 7 bases. The CDR3 covers 13 residues. The J segment lost 3 bases and the V segment lost 6 bases, leaving 3 bases of the junction unmatched. Germline lookup yields CDR1 MNHEY and CDR2 SMNVEV (reference sequence).

V is TRBV29-1 and J is TRBJ1-2, with D perhaps TRBD1 (6 bases). Germline values: CDR1 SQVTM, CDR2 ANQGSEA. The CDR3 runs to 12 residues. Deletions cut 4 bases from V and 4 bases from J, with 10 bases between. In nucleotides, the CDR3 is TGCAGCGTTGGGACAGCGAGCTATGGCTACACCTTC. It yields the protein CSVGTASYGYTF.